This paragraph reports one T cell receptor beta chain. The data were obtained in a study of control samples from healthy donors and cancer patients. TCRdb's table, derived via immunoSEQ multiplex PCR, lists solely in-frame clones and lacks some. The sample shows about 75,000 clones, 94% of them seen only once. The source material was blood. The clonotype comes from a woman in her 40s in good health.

CDR3 sequence: CASSYQQGGNTEAFF. Written as DNA, the CDR3 is TGCGCCAGCAGCTACCAACAGGGGGGGAACACTGAAGCTTTCTTT. The chain couples TRBV5-1 to TRBJ1-1, with 8 bases fitting TRBD1. Per germline, CDR1 SGHRS and CDR2 YFSETQ. After removal of 3 bases from V and 1 base from J, the junction contained 5 bases not matched to a gene. The CDR3 is 15 residues long.